The text below deals with one T cell receptor beta chain. As yet, its antigen is unknown. A much larger clone sits a single nucleotide away, making a read error possible. The CDR3 runs to 15 residues. Trimming shortened V by 5 bases and J by 1 base, and 15 bases separated the two germline ends. Germline V CDR1 and CDR2: SGHTA, FQGNSA. This sample was taken from a study of T cell repertoires in cytomegalovirus infection. One entry per CDR3 protein, called by TCRdb with MiXCR from the reads. The data hold 700,000 to 950,000 distinct CDR3 sequences, with 32% observed a single time. This chain uses TRBV7-2 with TRBJ2-7; no definite D call. The origin of this receptor is a human donor in good health (CMV status not recorded). Some clones in this sample may be carry-over from other donors' samples. The sequencing here drew on cultured CD8+ T cells from PBMCs, taken from culture after CMV antigen stimulation. This chain's CDR3 is CASSPVDEASYEQYF. For the CDR3, the DNA is TGTGCCAGCAGCCCAGTCGACGAAGCTTCCTACGAGCAGTACTTC.